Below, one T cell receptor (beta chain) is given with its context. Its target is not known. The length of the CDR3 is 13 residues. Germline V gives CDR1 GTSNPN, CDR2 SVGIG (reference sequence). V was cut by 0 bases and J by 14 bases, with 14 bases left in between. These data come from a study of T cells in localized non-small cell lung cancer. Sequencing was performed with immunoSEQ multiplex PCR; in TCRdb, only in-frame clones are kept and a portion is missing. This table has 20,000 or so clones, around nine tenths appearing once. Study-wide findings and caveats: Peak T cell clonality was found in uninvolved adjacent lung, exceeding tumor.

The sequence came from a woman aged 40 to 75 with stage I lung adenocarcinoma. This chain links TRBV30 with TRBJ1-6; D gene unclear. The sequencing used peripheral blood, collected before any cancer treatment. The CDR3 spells CAWSVPERGALHF. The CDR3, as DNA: TGTGCCTGGAGTGTACCCGAACGCGGGGCCCTCCACTTT.